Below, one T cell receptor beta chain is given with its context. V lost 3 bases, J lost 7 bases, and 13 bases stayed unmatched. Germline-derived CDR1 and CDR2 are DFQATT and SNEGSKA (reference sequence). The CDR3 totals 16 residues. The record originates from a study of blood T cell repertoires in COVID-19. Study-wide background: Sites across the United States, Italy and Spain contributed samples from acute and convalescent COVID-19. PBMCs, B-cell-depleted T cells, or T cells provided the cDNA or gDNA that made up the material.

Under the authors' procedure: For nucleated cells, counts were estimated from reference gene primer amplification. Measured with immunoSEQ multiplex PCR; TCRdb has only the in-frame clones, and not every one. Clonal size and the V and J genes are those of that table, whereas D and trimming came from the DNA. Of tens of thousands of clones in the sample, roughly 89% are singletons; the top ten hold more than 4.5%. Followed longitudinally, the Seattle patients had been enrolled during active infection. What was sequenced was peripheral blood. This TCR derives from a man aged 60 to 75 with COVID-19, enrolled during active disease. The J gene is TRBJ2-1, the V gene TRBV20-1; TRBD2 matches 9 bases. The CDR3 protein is CSASFSGSSIGNEQFF. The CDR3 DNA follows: TGCAGTGCTAGTTTTAGCGGGAGTTCCATTGGGAATGAGCAGTTCTTC.